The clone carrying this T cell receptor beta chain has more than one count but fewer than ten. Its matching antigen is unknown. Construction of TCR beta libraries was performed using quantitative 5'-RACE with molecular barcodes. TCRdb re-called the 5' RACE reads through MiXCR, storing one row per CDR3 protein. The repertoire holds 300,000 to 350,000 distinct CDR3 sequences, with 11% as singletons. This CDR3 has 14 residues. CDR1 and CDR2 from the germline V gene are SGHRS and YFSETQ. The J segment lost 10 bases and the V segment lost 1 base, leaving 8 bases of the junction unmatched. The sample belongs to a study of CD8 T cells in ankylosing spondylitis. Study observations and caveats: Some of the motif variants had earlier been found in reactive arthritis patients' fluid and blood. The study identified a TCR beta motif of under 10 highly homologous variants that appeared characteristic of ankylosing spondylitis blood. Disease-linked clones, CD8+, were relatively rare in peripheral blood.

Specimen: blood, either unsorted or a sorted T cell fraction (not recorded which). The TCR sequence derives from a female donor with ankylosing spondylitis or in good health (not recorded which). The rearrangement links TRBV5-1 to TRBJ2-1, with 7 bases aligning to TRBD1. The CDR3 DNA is TGCGCCAGCAGCTTGAGGGGGCCGGCTAGAGAGCAGTTCTTC. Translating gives CASSLRGPAREQFF.